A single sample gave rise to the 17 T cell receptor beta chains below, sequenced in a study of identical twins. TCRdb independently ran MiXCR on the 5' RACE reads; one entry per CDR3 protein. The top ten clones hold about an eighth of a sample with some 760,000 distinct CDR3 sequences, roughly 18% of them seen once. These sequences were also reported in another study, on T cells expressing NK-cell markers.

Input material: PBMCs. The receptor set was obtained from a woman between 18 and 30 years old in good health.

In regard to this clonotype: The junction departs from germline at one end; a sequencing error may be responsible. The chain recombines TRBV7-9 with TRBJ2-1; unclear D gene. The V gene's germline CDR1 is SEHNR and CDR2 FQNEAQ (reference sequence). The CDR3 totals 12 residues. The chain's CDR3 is CASSLSYTEQFF. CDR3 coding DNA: TGTGCCAGCAGCTTATCGTACACTGAGCAGTTCTTC. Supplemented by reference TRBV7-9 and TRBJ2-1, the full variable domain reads DTGVSQNPRHKITKRGQNVTFRCDPISEHNRLYWYRQTLGQGPEFLTYFQNEAQLEKSRLLSDRFSAERPKGSFSTLEIQRTEQGDSAMYLCASSLSYTEQFFGPGTRLTVL.

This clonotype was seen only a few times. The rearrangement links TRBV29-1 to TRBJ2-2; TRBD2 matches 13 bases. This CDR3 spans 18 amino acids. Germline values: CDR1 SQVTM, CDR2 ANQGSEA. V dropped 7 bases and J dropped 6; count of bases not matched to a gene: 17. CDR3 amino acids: CSALGTAGLAGRAGELFF. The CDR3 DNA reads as TGCAGCGCGTTGGGGACGGCGGGACTAGCGGGACGGGCCGGGGAGCTGTTTTTT.

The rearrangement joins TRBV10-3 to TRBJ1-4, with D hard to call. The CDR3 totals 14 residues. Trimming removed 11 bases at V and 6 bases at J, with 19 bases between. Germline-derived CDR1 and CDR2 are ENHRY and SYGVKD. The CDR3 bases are TGTGCCCCCCCCGGAGGGTCCAATGATGAAAAACTGTTTTTT. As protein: CAPPGGSNDEKLFF.

The DNA for the CDR3 is TGCAGTGCTAGAGTTCTTCTGTCCGACTACGAGCAGTACTTC. Amino acid sequence: CSARVLLSDYEQYF. The J gene is TRBJ2-7, the V gene TRBV20-1; no clear D. V was clipped by 1 base and J by 3 bases, with 13 bases between them. Germline CDR1 is DFQATT and CDR2 is SNEGSKA (reference sequence). CDR3 length equals 14 residues.

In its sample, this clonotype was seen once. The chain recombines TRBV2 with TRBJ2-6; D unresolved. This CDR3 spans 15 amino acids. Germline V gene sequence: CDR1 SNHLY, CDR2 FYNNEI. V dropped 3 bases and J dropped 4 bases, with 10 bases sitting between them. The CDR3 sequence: CASSDTMWGANVLTF. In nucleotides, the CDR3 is TGTGCCAGCAGTGACACTATGTGGGGGGCCAACGTCCTGACTTTC.

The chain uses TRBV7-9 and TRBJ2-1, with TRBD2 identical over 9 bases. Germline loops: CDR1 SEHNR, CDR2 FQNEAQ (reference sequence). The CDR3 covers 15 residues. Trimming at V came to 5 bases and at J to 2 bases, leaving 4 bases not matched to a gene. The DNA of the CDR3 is TGTGCCAGCAGCATTAGCGGGGGTACCTACAATGAGCAGTTCTTC. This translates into CASSISGGTYNEQFF. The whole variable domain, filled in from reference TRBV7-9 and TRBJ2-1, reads DTGVSQNPRHKITKRGQNVTFRCDPISEHNRLYWYRQTLGQGPEFLTYFQNEAQLEKSRLLSDRFSAERPKGSFSTLEIQRTEQGDSAMYLCASSISGGTYNEQFFGPGTRLTVL.

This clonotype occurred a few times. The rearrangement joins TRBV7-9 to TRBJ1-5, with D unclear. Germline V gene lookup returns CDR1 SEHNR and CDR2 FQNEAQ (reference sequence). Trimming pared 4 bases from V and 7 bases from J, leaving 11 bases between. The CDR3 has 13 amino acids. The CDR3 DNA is TGTGCCAGCAGCTCCCAGGAGGTACAGCCCCAGCATTTT. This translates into CASSSQEVQPQHF.

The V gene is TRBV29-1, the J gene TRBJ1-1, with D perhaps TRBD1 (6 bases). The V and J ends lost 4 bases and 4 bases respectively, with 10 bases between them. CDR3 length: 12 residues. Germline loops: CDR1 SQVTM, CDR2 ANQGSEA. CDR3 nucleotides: TGCAGCGTTGGCGTGGGGGCCACTGAAGCTTTCTTT. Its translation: CSVGVGATEAFF.

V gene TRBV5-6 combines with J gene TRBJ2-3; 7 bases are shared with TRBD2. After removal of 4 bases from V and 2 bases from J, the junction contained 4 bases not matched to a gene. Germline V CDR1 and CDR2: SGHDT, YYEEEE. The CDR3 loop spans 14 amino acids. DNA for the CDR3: TGTGCCAGCAGCCGGGAGGCAGTCACAGATACGCAGTATTTT. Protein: CASSREAVTDTQYF.

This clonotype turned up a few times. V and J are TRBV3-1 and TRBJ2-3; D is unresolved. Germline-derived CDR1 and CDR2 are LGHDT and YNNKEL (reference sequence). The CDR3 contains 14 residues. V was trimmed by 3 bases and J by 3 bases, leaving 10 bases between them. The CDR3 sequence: CASSHGQRTDTQYF. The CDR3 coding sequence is TGTGCCAGCAGCCATGGCCAGAGGACAGATACGCAGTATTTT.

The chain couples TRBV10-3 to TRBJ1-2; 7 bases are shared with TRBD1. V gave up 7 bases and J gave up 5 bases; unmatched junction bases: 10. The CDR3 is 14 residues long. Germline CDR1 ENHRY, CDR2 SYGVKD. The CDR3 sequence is CAITPGQTNYGYTF. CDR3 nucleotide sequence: TGTGCCATCACCCCGGGACAGACAAATTATGGCTACACCTTC.

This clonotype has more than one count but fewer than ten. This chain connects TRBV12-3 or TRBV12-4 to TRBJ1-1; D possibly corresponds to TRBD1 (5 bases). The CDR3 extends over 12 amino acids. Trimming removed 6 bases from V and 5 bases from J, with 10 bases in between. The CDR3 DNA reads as TGTGCCAGCAGGGCCTACAGGACTGAAGCTTTCTTT. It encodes CASRAYRTEAFF.

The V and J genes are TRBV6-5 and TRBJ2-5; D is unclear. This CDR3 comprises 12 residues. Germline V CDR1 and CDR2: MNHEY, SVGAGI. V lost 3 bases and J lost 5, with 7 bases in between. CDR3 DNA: TGTGCCAGCAGTTATTCTATGGAGACCCAGTACTTC. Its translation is CASSYSMETQYF.

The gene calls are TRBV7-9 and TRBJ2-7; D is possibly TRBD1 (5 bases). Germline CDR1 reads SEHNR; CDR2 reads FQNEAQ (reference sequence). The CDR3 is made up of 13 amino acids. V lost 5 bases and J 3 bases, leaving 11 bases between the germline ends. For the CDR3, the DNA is TGTGCCAGCAGCCCGGACACCGACTACGAGCAGTACTTC. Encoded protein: CASSPDTDYEQYF.

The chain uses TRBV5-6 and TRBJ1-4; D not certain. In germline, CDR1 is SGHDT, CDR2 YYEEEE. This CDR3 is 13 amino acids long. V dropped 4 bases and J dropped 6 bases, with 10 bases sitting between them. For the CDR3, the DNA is TGTGCCAGCAGCCAGCATGAAGATGAAAAACTGTTTTTT. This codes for CASSQHEDEKLFF.

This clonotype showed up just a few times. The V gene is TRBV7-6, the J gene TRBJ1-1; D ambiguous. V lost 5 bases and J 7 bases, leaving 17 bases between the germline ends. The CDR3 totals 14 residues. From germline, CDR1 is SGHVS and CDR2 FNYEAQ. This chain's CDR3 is CASSLRWPPFEAFF. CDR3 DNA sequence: TGTGCCAGCAGCCTAAGATGGCCGCCTTTTGAAGCTTTCTTT.

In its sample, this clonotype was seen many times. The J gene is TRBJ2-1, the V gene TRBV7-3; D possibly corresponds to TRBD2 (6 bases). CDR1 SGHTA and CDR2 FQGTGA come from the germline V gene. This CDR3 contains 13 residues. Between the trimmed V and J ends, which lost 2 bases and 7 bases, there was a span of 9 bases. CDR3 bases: TGTGCCAGCAGCTTATATCGGGGGAATGAGCAGTTCTTC. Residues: CASSLYRGNEQFF.